This TCR beta chain was identified during a study of T cells and Merkel cell carcinoma outcomes. Whole-study findings and limits: Reportedly, T-cell repertoire with density predicts Merkel cell carcinoma outcomes.

Here immunoSEQ multiplex PCR was the method, and the copy in TCRdb shows in-frame clones only, minus some. The repertoire holds about 19,000 clones, with more than 65% as singletons. On this clone itself: Its antigen remains unidentified.

The TCR sequence derives from a human donor with Merkel cell carcinoma. The sequenced sample was tumor tissue from Merkel cell carcinoma.

CDR3 nucleotide sequence: TGTGCCAGCAGTTTCCTTCACGGGGCTCGGGGCTACACCTTC. This translates into CASSFLHGARGYTF. J is TRBJ1-2 and V is TRBV7-8; D may be TRBD1 (5 bases). CDR3 length: 14 amino acids. With 6 bases removed from V and 8 bases from J, the gap between germline ends came to 19 bases. CDR1 and CDR2 from the germline V gene are SGHVS and FQNEAQ.